This T cell receptor beta chain was recovered during a study of molecular identifiers for immune sequencing clone quantification. TCRdb reprocessed the PCR reads with MiXCR, giving one entry per CDR3 protein. The repertoire consists of about half a million distinct CDR3 sequences, with about 25% occurring once and the leading ten covering over 0.6%. The CDR3 spans 12 residues. V was cut by 4 bases and J by 2 bases, with 6 bases left in between. Per germline, CDR1 GTSNPN and CDR2 SVGIG (reference sequence). V gene TRBV30 combines with J gene TRBJ2-1; D is undetermined. The sample comprised naive CD8+ T cells from blood, with Jurkat cell RNA spiked in. Regarding subset: FACS-sorted CD8+CD4-CCR7+CD45RA+ naive T cells. This receptor was taken from a human donor in good health. Some libraries in this study had Jurkat cell RNA spiked in. CDR3 DNA: TGTGCCTGGACACCCCCCTACAATGAGCAGTTCTTC. It is translated as CAWTPPYNEQFF.